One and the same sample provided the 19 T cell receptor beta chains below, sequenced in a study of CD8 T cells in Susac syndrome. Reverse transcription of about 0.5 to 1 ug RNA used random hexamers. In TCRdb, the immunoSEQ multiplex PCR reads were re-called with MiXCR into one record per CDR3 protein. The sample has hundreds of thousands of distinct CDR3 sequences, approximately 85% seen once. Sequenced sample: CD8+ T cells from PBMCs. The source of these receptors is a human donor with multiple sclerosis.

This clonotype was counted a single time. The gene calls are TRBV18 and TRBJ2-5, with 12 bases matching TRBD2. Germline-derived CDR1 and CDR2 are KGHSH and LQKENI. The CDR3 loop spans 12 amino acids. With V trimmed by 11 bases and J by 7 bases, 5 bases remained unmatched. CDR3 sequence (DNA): TGTGCCGTGACTAGCGGGAGAGGGACCCAGTACTTC. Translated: CAVTSGRGTQYF.

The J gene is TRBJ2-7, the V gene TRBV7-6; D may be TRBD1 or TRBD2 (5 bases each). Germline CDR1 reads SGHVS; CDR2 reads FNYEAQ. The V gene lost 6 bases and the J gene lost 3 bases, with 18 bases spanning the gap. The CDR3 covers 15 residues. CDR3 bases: TGTGCCAGCAGTGTGATGGGGGAACAACTCTACGAGCAGTACTTC. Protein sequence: CASSVMGEQLYEQYF.

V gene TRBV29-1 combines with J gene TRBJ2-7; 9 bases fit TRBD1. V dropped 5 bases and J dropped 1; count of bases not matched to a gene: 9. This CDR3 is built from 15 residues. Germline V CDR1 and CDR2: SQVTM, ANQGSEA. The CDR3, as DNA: TGCAGCGTTCCGGAGGGACAGGGACCTTCCTACGAGCAGTACTTC. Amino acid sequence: CSVPEGQGPSYEQYF.

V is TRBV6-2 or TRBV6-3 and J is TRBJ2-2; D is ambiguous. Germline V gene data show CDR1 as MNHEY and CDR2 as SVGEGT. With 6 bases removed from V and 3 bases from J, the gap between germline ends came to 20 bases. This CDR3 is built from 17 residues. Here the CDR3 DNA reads TGTGCCAGCAGCCGCCTGCTTGCCTTACGGGACACCGGGGAGCTGTTTTTT. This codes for CASSRLLALRDTGELFF.

This CDR3 is CASSAGQGYNEQFF. CDR3 nucleotides: TGTGCCAGCAGTGCCGGACAGGGGTACAATGAGCAGTTCTTC. This rearrangement joins TRBV28 to TRBJ2-1, with TRBD1 matching 9 bases. Germline-derived CDR1 and CDR2 are MDHEN and SYDVKM. V was pared by 5 bases and J by 4 bases, with 3 bases of the junction left unmatched. The CDR3 covers 14 residues.

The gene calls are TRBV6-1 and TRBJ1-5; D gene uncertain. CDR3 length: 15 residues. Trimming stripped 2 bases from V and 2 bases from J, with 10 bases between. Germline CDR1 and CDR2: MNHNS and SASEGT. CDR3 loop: CASSEFVSRNQPQHF. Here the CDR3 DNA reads TGTGCCAGCAGTGAATTCGTCAGCCGCAATCAGCCCCAGCATTTT.

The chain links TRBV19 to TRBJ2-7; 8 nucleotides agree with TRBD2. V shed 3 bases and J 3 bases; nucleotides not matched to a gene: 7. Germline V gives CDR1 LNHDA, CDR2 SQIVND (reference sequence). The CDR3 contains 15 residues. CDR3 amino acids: CASSIAPSGFYEQYF. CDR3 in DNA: TGTGCCAGTAGTATTGCCCCTAGCGGGTTCTACGAGCAGTACTTC.

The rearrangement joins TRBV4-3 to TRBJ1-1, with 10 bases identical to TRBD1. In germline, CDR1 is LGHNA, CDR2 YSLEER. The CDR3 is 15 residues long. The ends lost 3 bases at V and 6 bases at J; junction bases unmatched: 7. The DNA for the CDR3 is TGCGCCAGCAGCCAGGAGACAGGGGGCTTTCCTGAAGCTTTCTTT. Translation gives CASSQETGGFPEAFF.

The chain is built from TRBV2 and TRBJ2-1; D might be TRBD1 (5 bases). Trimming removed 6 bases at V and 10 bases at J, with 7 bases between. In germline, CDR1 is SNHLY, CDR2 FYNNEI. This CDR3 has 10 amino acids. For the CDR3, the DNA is TGTGCCAGCAGGGGGCTAGAGCAGTTCTTC. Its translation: CASRGLEQFF.

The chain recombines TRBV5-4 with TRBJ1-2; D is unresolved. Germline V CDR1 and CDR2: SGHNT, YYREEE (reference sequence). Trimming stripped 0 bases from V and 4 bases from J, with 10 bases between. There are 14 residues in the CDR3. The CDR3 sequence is CASSLGPEIYGYTF. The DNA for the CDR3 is TGTGCCAGCAGCTTGGGACCCGAAATCTATGGCTACACCTTC.

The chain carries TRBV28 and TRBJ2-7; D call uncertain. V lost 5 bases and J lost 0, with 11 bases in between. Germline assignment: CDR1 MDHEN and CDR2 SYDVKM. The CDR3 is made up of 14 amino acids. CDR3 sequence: CASSTSLSSYEQYF. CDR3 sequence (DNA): TGTGCCAGCAGTACCTCCTTGAGCTCCTACGAGCAGTACTTC.

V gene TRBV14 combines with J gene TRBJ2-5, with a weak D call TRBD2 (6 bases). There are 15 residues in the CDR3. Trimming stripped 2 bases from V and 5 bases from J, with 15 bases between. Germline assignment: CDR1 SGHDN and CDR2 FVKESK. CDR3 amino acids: CASSQTRLVYETQYF. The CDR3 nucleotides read TGTGCCAGCAGCCAAACCCGACTAGTCTATGAGACCCAGTACTTC.

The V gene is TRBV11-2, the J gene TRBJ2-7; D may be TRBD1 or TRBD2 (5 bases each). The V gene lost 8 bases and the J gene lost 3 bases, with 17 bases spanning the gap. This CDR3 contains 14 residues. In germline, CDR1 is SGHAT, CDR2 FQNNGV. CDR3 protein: CASGWDRGNYEQYF. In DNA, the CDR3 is TGTGCCAGCGGTTGGGACCGCGGAAACTACGAGCAGTACTTC. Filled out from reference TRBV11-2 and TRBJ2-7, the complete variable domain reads EAGVAQSPRYKIIEKRQSVAFWCNPISGHATLYWYQQILGQGPKLLIQFQNNGVVDDSQLPKDRFSAERLKGVDSTLKIQPAKLEDSAVYLCASGWDRGNYEQYFGPGTRLTVT.

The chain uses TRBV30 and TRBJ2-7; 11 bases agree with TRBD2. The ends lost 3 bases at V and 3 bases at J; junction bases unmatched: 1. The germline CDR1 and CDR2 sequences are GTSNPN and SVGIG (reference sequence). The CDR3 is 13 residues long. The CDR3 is CAWSLAGGYEQYF. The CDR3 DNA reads TGTGCCTGGAGCCTAGCGGGAGGCTACGAGCAGTACTTC.

The CDR3 is CASSEGGVTDTQYF. The CDR3 DNA reads TGTGCCAGCAGCGAAGGGGGAGTCACAGATACGCAGTATTTT. V is TRBV5-4 and J is TRBJ2-3; a weak D match, TRBD1 (6 bases). This CDR3 comprises 14 residues. The germline CDR1 and CDR2 sequences are SGHNT and YYREEE (reference sequence). Trimming shortened V by 4 bases and J by 2 bases, and 11 bases separated the two germline ends.

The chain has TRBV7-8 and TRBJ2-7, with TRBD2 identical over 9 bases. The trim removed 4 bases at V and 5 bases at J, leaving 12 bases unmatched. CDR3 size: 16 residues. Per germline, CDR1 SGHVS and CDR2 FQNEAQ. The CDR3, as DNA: TGTGCCAGCAGCTACCGCCCCTCAGCGGGAGGTGACGAGCAGTACTTC. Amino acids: CASSYRPSAGGDEQYF.

The chain's CDR3 is CASSLSGALYEQYF. In DNA form, the CDR3 reads TGTGCCAGCAGTTTAAGTGGGGCTTTGTACGAGCAGTACTTC. The V gene is TRBV27, the J gene TRBJ2-7, with TRBD1 as a possible D gene (5 bases). The germline CDR1 and CDR2 sequences are MNHEY and SMNVEV (reference sequence). This CDR3 contains 14 residues. The V and J ends lost 2 bases and 4 bases respectively, with 12 bases between them.

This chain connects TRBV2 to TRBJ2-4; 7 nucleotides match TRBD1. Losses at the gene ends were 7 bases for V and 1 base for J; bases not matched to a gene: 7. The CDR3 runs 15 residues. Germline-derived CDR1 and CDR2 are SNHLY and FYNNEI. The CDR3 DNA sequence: TGTGCCAGCAAGATACAGGGGACCGCCAAAAACATTCAGTACTTC. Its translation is CASKIQGTAKNIQYF. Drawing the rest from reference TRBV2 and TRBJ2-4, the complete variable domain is EPEVTQTPSHQVTQMGQEVILRCVPISNHLYFYWYRQILGQKVEFLVSFYNNEISEKSEIFDDQFSVERPDGSNFTLKIRSTKLEDSAMYFCASKIQGTAKNIQYFGAGTRLSVL.

The CDR3 reads CASSEALHPGHEQYF. The CDR3 coding sequence is TGTGCCAGCAGTGAAGCGCTTCATCCAGGGCACGAGCAGTACTTC. This rearrangement joins TRBV2 to TRBJ2-7; TRBD1 might be the D (5 bases). Germline CDR1 and CDR2: SNHLY and FYNNEI. V lost 0 bases to trimming and J lost 5 bases, with 14 bases between them. The CDR3 sequence is 15 residues long.